Listed here are 8 T cell receptor beta chains from one sample, sequenced in a study of graft-versus-host responses after intestinal transplantation. The antigens for these receptors are not known. Produced via immunoSEQ multiplex PCR; TCRdb's table is partial and in-frame only. The repertoire consists of roughly 75,000 clones, with roughly 91% occurring once and the leading ten covering roughly 0.1%. This specimen consisted of unstimulated CD4+ T cells sorted from spleen or lymph node cells, obtained before intestinal transplant. Every receptor here comes from a human donor who received an intestinal transplant.

This clone was observed a few times. The rearrangement joins TRBV4-3 to TRBJ1-3, with D uncertain. Germline V gene sequence: CDR1 LGHNA, CDR2 YSLEER. This CDR3 has 15 residues. V shed 4 bases and J shed 2 bases, with 12 bases lying between them. CDR3 loop: CASSPTILPGNTIYF. DNA of the CDR3: TGCGCCAGCAGCCCTACTATTCTCCCTGGAAACACCATATATTTT.

Written as DNA, the CDR3 is TGTGCCAGCTCACCAGGGGGCGACTATGGCTACACCTTC. Amino acids: CASSPGGDYGYTF. The chain recombines TRBV6-4 with TRBJ1-2; 8 nucleotides match TRBD1. J gave up 3 bases and V 8 bases, and 5 bases lay outside the gene matches. The CDR3 runs 13 residues. Looked up from germline, CDR1 is MRHNA and CDR2 is SNTAGT.

The J gene is TRBJ1-6, the V gene TRBV9; maybe TRBD1 (6 bases). This CDR3 spans 13 amino acids. Germline CDR1 reads SGDLS; CDR2 reads YYNGEE. V shed 7 bases and J shed 6 bases, with 11 bases lying between them. The CDR3 reads CASGQRPNSPLHF. CDR3 in DNA: TGTGCCAGCGGACAGCGTCCTAATTCACCCCTCCACTTT.

The table lists this clone with a count of one. The J gene is TRBJ1-6, the V gene TRBV7-2; D not certain. V lost 2 bases to trimming and J lost 10 bases, with 6 bases between them. CDR1 and CDR2 (germline): SGHTA, FQGNSA. CDR3 size: 12 residues. The CDR3 coding sequence is TGTGCCAGCAGCTTATTCATCTCACCCCTCCACTTT. Translation gives CASSLFISPLHF.

The V call is TRBV6-1, the J call TRBJ1-2, with D tentatively TRBD1 (5 bases). CDR3 length: 15 amino acids. V was shortened by 4 bases and J by 4 bases, with 16 bases between the two germline ends. Germline-derived CDR1 and CDR2 are MNHNS and SASEGT. The CDR3 region has the DNA TGTGCCAGCAGTGGGATTTCGACAGCCAGCTATGGCTACACCTTC. It yields the protein CASSGISTASYGYTF.

The chain links TRBV19 to TRBJ2-3, with D tentatively TRBD1 (6 bases). V lost 4 bases to trimming and J lost 6 bases, with 14 bases between them. This CDR3 contains 14 residues. Germline loops: CDR1 LNHDA, CDR2 SQIVND (reference sequence). The CDR3 reads CASSTFVRGDTQYF. The CDR3 DNA follows: TGTGCCAGTAGTACCTTTGTTAGGGGGGATACGCAGTATTTT.

V gene TRBV19 combines with J gene TRBJ2-3; TRBD2 matches at 10 bases. CDR1 and CDR2 (germline): LNHDA, SQIVND (reference sequence). V was pared by 2 bases and J by 1 base, with 6 bases of the junction left unmatched. The CDR3 consists of 17 residues. CDR3 sequence: CASSIIPSGGGTDTQYF. CDR3 nucleotides: TGTGCCAGTAGTATAATCCCTAGCGGGGGAGGCACAGATACGCAGTATTTT. The full variable domain, in which reference TRBV19 and TRBJ2-3 provide the parts outside the CDR3, is DGGITQSPKYLFRKEGQNVTLSCEQNLNHDAMYWYRQDPGQGLRLIYYSQIVNDFQKGDIAEGYSVSREKKESFPLTVTSAQKNPTAFYLCASSIIPSGGGTDTQYFGPGTRLTVL.

The count of this clone is one. The chain recombines TRBV5-4 with TRBJ1-3, with D perhaps matching TRBD1 (5 bases). This CDR3 has 16 amino acids. Germline assignment: CDR1 SGHNT and CDR2 YYREEE (reference sequence). Trimming stripped 3 bases from V and 0 bases from J, with 13 bases between. The chain's CDR3 is CASSSGGGVSGNTIYF. In DNA form, the CDR3 reads TGTGCCAGCAGCTCCGGGGGTGGGGTCTCTGGAAACACCATATATTTT.